This section outlines one T cell receptor beta chain sequence together with its context. The antigen is undetermined. TCRdb keeps only in-frame clones here, not all; method: immunoSEQ multiplex PCR. The repertoire holds about 30,000 clones, with approximately 95% as singletons. The data stem from a study of lymphopenia after photon versus proton radiotherapy. Broader study findings: Better survival with proton therapy was suggested as possible, not demonstrated. Photon-treated patients lost naive T cells and TCR diversity; proton-treated stayed stable. Post-nadir TCR diversity decline inversely tracked overall survival among those who died. After lymphocyte nadir, photon-treated repertoires showed oligoclonal expansion, especially CD8+ Temra.

The germline V and J ends were trimmed by 9 bases and 0 bases, with 12 bases remaining between them. Germline values: CDR1 MDHEN, CDR2 SYDVKM. The CDR3 length is 13 residues. Material: peripheral blood, obtained from a patient treated with photon-based radiotherapy. V usage is TRBV28 and J usage is TRBJ2-7, with D unclear. The origin of this receptor is a woman aged 45-65 years with cholangiocarcinoma. In nucleotides, the CDR3 is TGTGCCAGGTTGACAACTCACTCCTACGAGCAGTACTTC. Translation gives CARLTTHSYEQYF. Complete variable domain (other parts from reference TRBV28 and TRBJ2-7): DVKVTQSSRYLVKRTGEKVFLECVQDMDHENMFWYRQDPGLGLRLIYFSYDVKMKEKGDIPEGYSVSREKKERFSLILESASTNQTSMYLCARLTTHSYEQYFGPGTRLTVT.